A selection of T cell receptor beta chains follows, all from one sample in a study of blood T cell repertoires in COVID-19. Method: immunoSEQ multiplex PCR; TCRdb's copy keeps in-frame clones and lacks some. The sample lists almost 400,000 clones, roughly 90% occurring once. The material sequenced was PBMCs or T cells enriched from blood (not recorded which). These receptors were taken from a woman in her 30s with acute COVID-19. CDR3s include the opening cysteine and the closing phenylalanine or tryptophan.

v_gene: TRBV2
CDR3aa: CASSPPRQGPTSGNTIYF

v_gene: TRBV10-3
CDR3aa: CAISNSGGLKETQYF

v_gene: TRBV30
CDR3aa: CAWRSPGQGTGYTF

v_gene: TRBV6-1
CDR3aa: CASSAPGYRAGQPQHF

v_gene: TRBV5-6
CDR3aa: CASSGGLAVTDTQYF

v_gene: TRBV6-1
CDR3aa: CASSELRGRNYGYTF

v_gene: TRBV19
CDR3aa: CASSGRGTEAFF

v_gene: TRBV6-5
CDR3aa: CASSRTSGGTGELFF

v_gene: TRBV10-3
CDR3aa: CAISELLAGVAGYNEQFF

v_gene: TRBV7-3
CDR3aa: CASSTRTSGYYNEQFF

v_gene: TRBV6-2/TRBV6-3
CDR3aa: CASSPGGYGYTF

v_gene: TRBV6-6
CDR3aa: CASSTDGKNTEAFF

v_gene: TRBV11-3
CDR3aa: CASSSIQGEAGELFF

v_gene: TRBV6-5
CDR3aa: CASAGQKNNEQFF

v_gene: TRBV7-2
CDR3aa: CASSLDRGPYGYTF

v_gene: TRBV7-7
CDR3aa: CASSPQRGGPGELFF

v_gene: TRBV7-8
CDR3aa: CASSLDGTGFSEAFF

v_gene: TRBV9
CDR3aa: CASSPSSGTGELFF

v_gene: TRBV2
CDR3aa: CASSDRRVSYEQYF

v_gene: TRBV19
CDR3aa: CASCLRQLNTEAFF

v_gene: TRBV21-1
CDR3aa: CASMLELGRQRGEKLFF

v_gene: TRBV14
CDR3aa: CASSQRRGGREKLFF

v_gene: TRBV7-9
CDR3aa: CASSLAIRGYTF

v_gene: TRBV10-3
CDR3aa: CAITPKWGTGLRRVQETQYF

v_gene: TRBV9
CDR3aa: CASSVAGGRTEAFF

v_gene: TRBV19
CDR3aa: CASSIEGLGVDTEAFF

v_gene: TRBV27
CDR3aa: CASSLSLGLGNTEAFF

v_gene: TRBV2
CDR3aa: CASTTRLQGAGSPLHF

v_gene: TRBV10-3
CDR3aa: CAISQQGALTEAFF

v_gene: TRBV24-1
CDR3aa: CATSDPGQPLEPQHF

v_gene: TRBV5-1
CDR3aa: CASSLVSGGLYEQYF

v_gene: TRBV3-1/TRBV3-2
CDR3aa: CASSPGSKPNTEAFF

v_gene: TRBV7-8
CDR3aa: CASSRAGAYEQYF

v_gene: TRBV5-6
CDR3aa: CASSLTGNNYGYTF

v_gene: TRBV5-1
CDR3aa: CASSLLTGEETQYF

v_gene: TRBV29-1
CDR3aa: CSVGQGLPEKTQYF

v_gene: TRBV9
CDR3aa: CASSVSGEQFF